Reported below is one TCR beta chain. No cognate antigen has been identified for it. Nothing much larger sits one base from this clone, and base qualities are not available. The CDR3, cysteine through phenylalanine, is 12 amino acids long. The read is trimmed to its CDR3 DNA, 36 bases read in frame from base 1. CDR1 SNHLY and CDR2 FYNNEI are derived from the germline V gene. The trim is 6 bases for V and 3 bases for J, with a gap of 6 bases between the germline ends. This sample was included in a study of early T cells in non-severe SARS-CoV-2 infection (dated by TCRdb to the early 2020s). With regard to the full study: Because TCR sequencing relied on bulk RNA taken from unsorted whole blood, pairing of alpha and beta chains was not possible.

A case-control design nested within a healthcare worker cohort in London, UK, was used, with weekly nasopharyngeal swab PCR tests and blood sampling performed. Healthcare workers were recruited between 23 and 31 March 2020, during the week of the UK lockdown, and were followed weekly for up to about 16 weeks. The receptor library was made with 5' RACE. The sequencer listed for this sample is NextSeq 500. The TCR library protocol attached unique molecular identifiers to individual cDNA molecules to correct for sequencing error and PCR bias. Both TCR alpha and beta chains were sequenced, and tight co-correlation was observed between alpha and beta sequence abundances in each sample. Under the source paper's analysis protocol: V gene, J gene and CDR3 annotation of TCR sequences was performed with Decombinator V4. Expanded TCRs were defined as changing significantly between any two time points under a Poisson model with p below 0.0001. TCR abundances were normalised to the total number of TCRs sequenced in each sample and reported as counts per million. TRAV1-2 paired with TRAJ12, TRAJ20 or TRAJ33 defined MAIT TCRs, while TRAV10 paired with TRAJ18 defined iNKT TCRs. VDJdb, accessed on 1 November 2021, was searched for TCRs annotated for CMV, EBV and SARS-CoV-2, and TCRs annotated for more than one antigen were excluded. TCRdb reworked the public reads: Q25 trimming with fastp, MiXCR clone assembly, productive beta chains retained. Under each unique CDR3 protein, matching rows form one entry showing the most common genes and DNA. The V and J calls, along with clone size, are taken from TCRdb and not from the paper's own processing. The sample table shows roughly 75,000 distinct CDR3 sequences, and approximately 15% are seen once. The ten top clones hold about 3.1% of the sample.

Results the study describes overall, beyond this receptor: Matching against VDJdb was skewed toward anti-spike CD8 responses, likely underestimated virus-specific expansions, and missed private and CD4 specificities.

The clonotype comes from an adult who was a healthcare worker with PCR-confirmed SARS-CoV-2 infection or an uninfected control (not recorded which). The V gene is TRBV2 and the J gene is TRBJ2-1; TRBD2 might be the D gene, on 6 matching bases. Sample: whole blood. CDR3 reads: CASRGLYNEQFF. The DNA sequence is as follows: TGTGCCAGCAGGGGACTCTACAATGAGCAGTTCTTC.